The entry below describes one TCR beta chain. This record comes from a study of blood T cell repertoires in COVID-19. Whole-study context: The United States, Italy and Spain were the sources of the acute and convalescent COVID-19 samples. T cells, B-cell-depleted T cells, or PBMCs supplied cDNA or gDNA.

How the authors handled the data: By means of reference gene primer amplification, nucleated cell counts were estimated. Sequencing was performed with immunoSEQ multiplex PCR; in TCRdb, only in-frame clones are kept and a portion is missing. The V and J calls and clone size were taken over from that table, and D and trimming were inferred from the DNA. The top ten hold around 2.2% of the sample, which has roughly 220,000 clones, roughly 89% seen once. CDR1 is SGHNT, CDR2 YYREEE, per germline (reference sequence). This CDR3 comprises 14 residues. The V segment lost 4 bases and the J segment 6 bases; nucleotides outside the gene matches: 6.

The V and J genes are TRBV5-4 and TRBJ1-1; 10 nucleotides align to TRBD1. The source of this sequence is a man under 40 who had recovered from COVID-19. Sequencing was performed on peripheral blood. CDR3 region: CASSPGQGSAEAFF. CDR3 DNA sequence: TGTGCCAGCAGCCCGGGACAGGGGAGCGCTGAAGCTTTCTTT.